These 6 T cell receptor beta chains came from one sample sequenced in a study of blood T cell repertoires in COVID-19. The assay was immunoSEQ multiplex PCR, and TCRdb's table has in-frame clones only and misses some. The sample has about half a million clones, 80% to 90% seen once. Sequencing was performed on PBMCs or T cells enriched from blood (not recorded which). The receptors shown here come from a woman aged 55-70 years who had recovered from COVID-19.

The rearrangement uses TRBV19 and TRBJ1-1, with D maybe TRBD1 (5 bases). The CDR3 has 13 residues. The germline V gene has CDR1 LNHDA and CDR2 SQIVND (reference sequence). Trimming left V 5 bases short and J 0 bases short, with 7 bases between. The CDR3, as DNA: TGTGCCAGTAGTGTGACAGTGAACACTGAAGCTTTCTTT. Protein product: CASSVTVNTEAFF.

The chain has TRBV18 and TRBJ2-1, with TRBD2 matching 9 bases. The CDR3 has 15 amino acids. The germline CDR1 and CDR2 sequences are KGHSH and LQKENI. Trimming cost V 2 bases and J 7 bases; bases outside gene matches: 6. Here the CDR3 reads CASSPAGGPGNEQFF. In DNA, the CDR3 is TGTGCCAGCTCACCAGCGGGGGGGCCGGGGAATGAGCAGTTCTTC.

V gene TRBV19 combines with J gene TRBJ1-5, with TRBD1 matching 8 bases. Trimming took 7 bases from V and 2 from J; bases not matched to a gene: 10. Germline CDR1 and CDR2: LNHDA and SQIVND (reference sequence). The CDR3 extends over 16 amino acids. CDR3 loop: CASNDRGGIGNQPQHF. The CDR3 DNA is TGTGCCAGTAATGACAGGGGAGGGATAGGCAATCAGCCCCAGCATTTT.

The chain couples TRBV18 to TRBJ2-5; TRBD2 might be the D (5 bases). Deletions cut 6 bases from V and 5 bases from J, with 16 bases between. This CDR3 comprises 14 residues. In germline, CDR1 is KGHSH, CDR2 LQKENI. This CDR3 is CASSPTSGVETQYF. In nucleotides, the CDR3 is TGTGCCAGCTCCCCAACTAGTGGCGTGGAGACCCAGTACTTC.

V is TRBV5-1 and J is TRBJ2-7; 12 bases line up with TRBD1. Germline V gene data show CDR1 as SGHRS and CDR2 as YFSETQ. The V and J ends lost 3 bases and 6 bases, in that order; junction bases with no gene match: 4. This CDR3 has 14 residues. DNA for the CDR3: TGCGCCAGCAGCTCACGGGACAGGGGGCTCGAGCAGTACTTC. It specifies CASSSRDRGLEQYF.

The chain couples TRBV4-1 to TRBJ1-4; 9 bases are a match to TRBD1. V was clipped by 4 bases and J by 8 bases; unmatched bases: 5. Germline CDR1 MGHRA, CDR2 YSYEKL. The CDR3 runs to 14 residues. In DNA form, the CDR3 reads TGCGCCAGCAGCCGGGGACAGGGATACGAAAAACTGTTTTTT. The encoded protein is CASSRGQGYEKLFF.